This T cell receptor (beta chain) comes out of a study of cytomegalovirus exposure and HLA in healthy donors. In the case of this clone: The antigen remains unidentified.

Findings and limits, study-wide: The classifier was said to identify cytomegalovirus status with high specificity and sensitivity.

Germline V CDR1 and CDR2: GTSNPN, SVGIG (reference sequence). This CDR3 region has 14 residues. Trimming left V 4 bases short and J 0 bases short, with 12 bases between. TCRdb keeps only in-frame clones here, not all; method: immunoSEQ multiplex PCR. Here the sample spans 100,000 to 150,000 clones, around 88% being singletons. These donors were members of the approximately 120-subject validation cohort, a group separate from the roughly 670-subject first cohort. This chain uses TRBV30 with TRBJ1-1; D gene ambiguous. The sample consisted of PBMCs. The receptor was isolated from a man between 18 and 35 years old in good health and CMV-seronegative. The CDR3 is CAWTFGNMNTEAFF. CDR3 in DNA: TGTGCCTGGACTTTCGGTAATATGAACACTGAAGCTTTCTTT.